This T cell receptor (beta chain) stems from a study of T-cell memory formation after mild COVID-19 (dated by TCRdb to the early 2020s). The study in broad terms: TCR sequence clusters from the two donors were found to be largely donor specific. T-cell clones expanding and contracting after mild COVID-19 in a couple of donors were tracked by longitudinal TCRalpha and TCRbeta repertoire sequencing. Two young, previously healthy adult volunteers made up the cohort, one male and one female. What the research found in general, with its limitations: Contracting CD4+ clones were located mainly in the CM and EM memory subsets, whereas CD8+ clones were found to be enriched in EMRA. Whether the second-wave clones peaking on day 37 were SARS-CoV-2 specific was not confirmed. Some responding clones were detected in pre-infection memory, suggesting pre-existing cross-reactive memory T cells joined the SARS-CoV-2 response. Only a couple of mild cases were covered by the study, and larger cohorts that include severe cases with pre-infection samples were considered necessary. From day 15 to 85, contracting clones showed balanced CD4/CD8 phenotypes, whereas a second wave of clones that expanded from day 15 to 37 leaned towards CD4+.

In the case of this clonotype: The antigen this receptor binds is unknown. No base quality information exists; no much larger clone differs at one position.

TCRdb shows the sequencer as Illumina NovaSeq 6000. TCRalpha and TCRbeta cDNA libraries were built by 5'RACE with constant-segment primers, adding sample barcodes and unique molecular identifiers. RNA was extracted from every sample with Trizol reagent. Amplification of the libraries took two PCR steps, and the second step added a second sample barcode plus Illumina TruSeq adapters. Sequencing of libraries was performed on an Illumina NovaSeq with 2 x 150 bp paired-end reads. Under the source paper's analysis protocol: With migec v1.2.7, reads were demultiplexed and then collapsed into UMI-guided consensus sequences. Using mixcr v2.1.11, UMI consensuses were aligned to TRA and TRB V and J templates and then assembled into clonotypes. A clonotype was counted as expanded or contracted only if both edgeR and NoisET called the change significant, with noise models trained on biological replicates. For edgeR calls, the thresholds were a false discovery rate-adjusted p below 0.01 and a log2 fold-change of 1. As an exploratory analysis of dynamics, PCA with hierarchical clustering was applied to max-normalized trajectories of the 1000 most abundant clonotypes. Separately sequenced CD4+ and CD8+ repertoires were used to assign a CD4 or CD8 phenotype to each responding clone. The public reads were reprocessed in TCRdb via fastp at Q25 and MiXCR, keeping in-frame beta chains. Each entry merges the rows of one CDR3 protein and shows their most common DNA and genes. TCRdb's processing, not the study's, gives the V and J calls here. Present in this sample are about 200,000 distinct CDR3 sequences, roughly 16% of which were seen just once. The ten largest make up approximately 2% of the sample.

CDR1 and CDR2 are drawn from the germline V gene: SGHRS, YFSETQ. V is shortened by 4 bases, J by 0 bases, and the region joining them spans 10 bases. The CDR3 numbers 14 residues from cysteine through phenylalanine. Just CDR3 DNA is preserved here, 42 bases in frame from base 1. PBMCs were isolated by Ficoll-Paque density gradient centrifugation. This receptor was taken from an adult woman who had mild COVID-19 (a few samples of this study predate the infection). The sample titles of this study are shuffled in the database, so cell type and time point are left out; the donor was told from shared clones. The sample taken for sequencing was PBMCs or a T cell subset sorted from them (not recorded which). The sequence links TRBV5-1 to TRBJ2-5; the D region may be TRBD1 or TRBD2, each matching 6 bases equally. The base sequence is TGCGCCAGCAGCCGCGGGACATACCAAGAGACCCAGTACTTC. Translated, it gives CASSRGTYQETQYF.